These 23 T cell receptor beta chains share one sample of origin, sequenced in a study of cytomegalovirus exposure and HLA in healthy donors. PCR primers comprised 60 Vbeta and 13 Jbeta primers. Sequenced by immunoSEQ multiplex PCR; TCRdb stores in-frame clones only, minus some. This table has around 100,000 clones, approximately 70% appearing once. Source material: PBMCs. Source of these receptors: a man in his thirties or forties in good health and CMV-seropositive.

This clone was counted a few times. V usage is TRBV7-9 and J usage is TRBJ1-1, with D perhaps TRBD1 (5 bases). Germline V gives CDR1 SEHNR, CDR2 FQNEAQ (reference sequence). The CDR3 totals 13 residues. Trimming stripped 6 bases from V and 1 base from J, with 9 bases between. For the CDR3, the DNA is TGTGCCAGCAGTTCACAGGCGAACACTGAAGCTTTCTTT. It encodes CASSSQANTEAFF.

In DNA, the CDR3 is TGCGCCAGCAGCCCCTACAGGGTCGATGAGCAGTTCTTC. Residues: CASSPYRVDEQFF. The chain links TRBV5-1 to TRBJ2-1; D possibly corresponds to TRBD1 (6 bases). This CDR3 contains 13 residues. The V end was cut by 4 bases, the J end by 8 bases, with 13 bases between. Per the germline V gene, CDR1 is SGHRS and CDR2 is YFSETQ.

A word on this clone: The same CDR3 can be traced to other DNA sequences in this sample. The V call is TRBV18, the J call TRBJ1-1; D is unclear. Trimming removed 3 bases from V and 0 bases from J, with 8 bases in between. The CDR3 is made up of 14 amino acids. Germline CDR1 and CDR2: KGHSH and LQKENI. The CDR3 coding sequence is TGTGCCAGCTCACCGGGCCAGGTGAACACTGAAGCTTTCTTT. Its protein is CASSPGQVNTEAFF.

This clone was seen a few times. The chain combines TRBV5-1 with TRBJ2-3, with TRBD2 matching over 10 bases. V lost 3 bases, J lost 5 bases, and 3 bases stayed unmatched. The germline gives CDR1 SGHRS, CDR2 YFSETQ. The CDR3 covers 14 residues. The CDR3 DNA is TGCGCCAGCAGCTCTGGGACTAGCGAAGATACGCAGTATTTT. This sequence encodes CASSSGTSEDTQYF. Using reference TRBV5-1 and TRBJ2-3 for the parts outside the CDR3, the full variable domain is KAGVTQTPRYLIKTRGQQVTLSCSPISGHRSVSWYQQTPGQGLQFLFEYFSETQRNKGNFPGRFSGRQFSNSRSEMNVSTLELGDSALYLCASSSGTSEDTQYFGPGTRLTVL.

J is TRBJ1-5 and V is TRBV19; perhaps TRBD1 as D (6 bases). The CDR3 has 15 residues. Trimming stripped 7 bases from V and 1 base from J, with 14 bases between. CDR1 is LNHDA and CDR2 is SQIVND in the germline V gene (reference sequence). CDR3 in amino acids: CASIEGGMSNQPQHF. The CDR3 coding sequence is TGTGCCAGTATAGAAGGGGGAATGAGCAATCAGCCCCAGCATTTT.

The chain links TRBV2 to TRBJ2-3; D may be TRBD2 (5 bases). Trimming removed 8 bases at V and 2 bases at J, with 14 bases between. The CDR3 is 14 amino acids. Germline V lookup: CDR1 SNHLY, CDR2 FYNNEI. The CDR3 region is CASPEGTYTDTQYF. The CDR3 region has the DNA TGTGCCAGCCCTGAGGGCACCTACACAGATACGCAGTATTTT.

A few counts support this clone. V gene TRBV19 combines with J gene TRBJ2-5, with D perhaps TRBD2 (5 bases). The germline gives CDR1 LNHDA, CDR2 SQIVND (reference sequence). V gave up 7 bases and J gave up 1 base, with 19 bases separating them. The CDR3 extends over 16 amino acids. CDR3 bases: TGTGCCAGTACCCCACCTCGGGCGGGTGTCCAAGAGACCCAGTACTTC. It encodes CASTPPRAGVQETQYF.

The rearrangement uses TRBV7-2 and TRBJ1-3; D is unclear. The CDR3 loop spans 15 amino acids. V was cut by 0 bases and J by 4 bases, with 10 bases left in between. Germline V gives CDR1 SGHTA, CDR2 FQGNSA. CDR3 sequence (DNA): TGTGCCAGCAGCTTAGCTGTGGGAGGAGGAAACACCATATATTTT. Translation: CASSLAVGGGNTIYF. The full variable domain, completed using reference TRBV7-2 and TRBJ1-3, is GAGVSQSPSNKVTEKGKDVELRCDPISGHTALYWYRQSLGQGLEFLIYFQGNSAPDKSGLPSDRFSAERTGGSVSTLTIQRTQQEDSAVYLCASSLAVGGGNTIYFGEGSWLTVV.

The chain links TRBV28 to TRBJ2-3; 9 nucleotides agree with TRBD2. V lost 7 bases and J lost 6; bases outside the gene matches: 8. CDR1 MDHEN and CDR2 SYDVKM come from the germline V gene. This CDR3 has 14 residues. Written as DNA, the CDR3 is TGTGCCAGCATCAGTCTAGCGGGGTGGGATACGCAGTATTTT. It encodes CASISLAGWDTQYF.

This clone was counted only a few times. The J gene is TRBJ1-2, the V gene TRBV7-9; 7 nucleotides align to TRBD1. The length of the CDR3 is 15 residues. The germline CDR1 and CDR2 sequences are SEHNR and FQNEAQ (reference sequence). Trimming removed 5 bases from V and 8 bases from J; junction bases left unmatched: 14. DNA of the CDR3: TGTGCCAGCAGCCCGACCGGGACAGCACCTTCAGGCTACACCTTC. This codes for CASSPTGTAPSGYTF.

As to this clone: This specimen includes other DNA sequences encoding the same CDR3. The chain recombines TRBV19 with TRBJ1-1; possibly TRBD1 for D (5 bases). V was pared by 3 bases and J by 2 bases, with 7 bases between. The CDR3 has 13 amino acids. Germline V gene lookup returns CDR1 LNHDA and CDR2 SQIVND (reference sequence). This CDR3 is CASSIGGNTEAFF. CDR3 nucleotides: TGTGCCAGTAGTATCGGGGGTAACACTGAAGCTTTCTTT.

This clone was observed a handful of times. This chain uses TRBV19 with TRBJ1-6; D may be TRBD1 (6 bases). This CDR3 has 15 amino acids. Trimming took off 3 bases at V and 10 bases at J, with 16 bases between the two ends. Germline V CDR1 and CDR2: LNHDA, SQIVND (reference sequence). The CDR3 protein is CASSIVNRVESPLHF. The CDR3, as DNA: TGTGCCAGTAGTATTGTTAACAGGGTAGAATCACCCCTCCACTTT.

The genes are TRBV7-9 and TRBJ1-1; TRBD1 matches 7 bases. The CDR3 length is 14 residues. Germline values: CDR1 SEHNR, CDR2 FQNEAQ (reference sequence). Trimming cost V 2 bases and J 4 bases; bases outside gene matches: 4. CDR3 loop: CASSLRDSSTEAFF. The CDR3 DNA sequence: TGTGCCAGCAGCTTACGGGACAGCAGCACTGAAGCTTTCTTT.

This rearrangement joins TRBV6-6 to TRBJ1-3, with 8 bases that match TRBD1. The trim removed 5 bases at V and 8 bases at J, leaving 2 bases unmatched. The CDR3 totals 12 residues. Germline assignment: CDR1 MNHNY and CDR2 SVGAGI (reference sequence). CDR3 region: CASSTTGDTIYF. CDR3 sequence (DNA): TGTGCCAGCAGTACGACAGGGGACACCATATATTTT.

V and J are TRBV4-1 and TRBJ2-7, with 14 nucleotides matching TRBD2. Germline assignment: CDR1 MGHRA and CDR2 YSYEKL. With 4 bases clipped from V and 6 bases from J, the junction kept 5 bases outside the gene matches. The CDR3 runs 15 residues. CDR3 in amino acids: CASSRTGLAGAEQYF. The CDR3 region has the DNA TGCGCCAGCAGCCGAACGGGACTAGCGGGGGCCGAGCAGTACTTC.

This clone was picked up one time. This sequence joins TRBV5-1 and TRBJ2-3; no reliable D call. CDR3 size: 16 residues. Germline V gene data show CDR1 as SGHRS and CDR2 as YFSETQ. Trimming took 2 bases from V and 2 from J, leaving 15 bases between them. The CDR3 DNA sequence: TGCGCCAGCAGCTTCAGACTGGATGGCCTCACAGATACGCAGTATTTT. This translates into CASSFRLDGLTDTQYF.

The rearrangement joins TRBV19 to TRBJ1-2; 8 positions agree with TRBD1. Trimming removed 1 base from V and 4 bases from J; junction bases left unmatched: 8. CDR3 length equals 16 residues. Germline V gene lookup returns CDR1 LNHDA and CDR2 SQIVND (reference sequence). The chain's CDR3 is CASSIGGIGQGYGYTF. DNA of the CDR3: TGTGCCAGTAGTATAGGGGGGATCGGACAGGGCTATGGCTACACCTTC.

Comment on this clone: One end of the junction varies from germline; a read error may be responsible. Other nucleotide sequences from this sample produce the same CDR3. The J gene is TRBJ1-6, the V gene TRBV5-1; 9 bases are a match to TRBD1. The CDR3 is 15 amino acids. Germline loops: CDR1 SGHRS, CDR2 YFSETQ. The CDR3 coding sequence is TGCGCTAGCAGCTTACAGACAGGGGGAAATTCACCTCTCCACTTT. This sequence encodes CASSLQTGGNSPLHF.

In DNA form, the CDR3 reads TGTGCCAGCAGCCGACCTCGGGGTTCTAGCACAGATACGCAGTATTTT. It codes for CASSRPRGSSTDTQYF. This chain joins TRBV7-8 and TRBJ2-3; D may be TRBD2 (5 bases). The CDR3 contains 16 residues. V was clipped by 5 bases and J by 0 bases, with 15 bases between them. The germline V gene encodes CDR1 SGHVS and CDR2 FQNEAQ.

By sample fraction, this clone is medium-sized. V gene TRBV6-4 combines with J gene TRBJ2-3, with a possible D match to TRBD2 (6 bases). The CDR3 covers 14 residues. Trimming removed 8 bases from V and 0 bases from J, with 12 bases in between. Per germline, CDR1 MRHNA and CDR2 SNTAGT. CDR3 nucleotides: TGTGCCAGCTCTAAGGCGGGGAGCACAGATACGCAGTATTTT. Translated, it gives CASSKAGSTDTQYF.

The chain joins TRBV5-1 to TRBJ1-5; unclear D gene. The CDR3 is 13 amino acids. Per the germline V gene, CDR1 is SGHRS and CDR2 is YFSETQ. Trimming pared 1 base from V and 6 bases from J, leaving 8 bases between. The CDR3 nucleotides are TGCGCCAGCAGCTTGAACTCGGGTCAGCCCCAGCATTTT. Its protein product is CASSLNSGQPQHF.

The chain employs TRBV18 and TRBJ2-1; TRBD2 matches at 7 bases. The CDR3 covers 14 residues. Germline CDR1 KGHSH, CDR2 LQKENI. With 4 bases clipped from V and 0 bases from J, the junction kept 0 bases outside the gene matches. The CDR3 here is CASSRGGSYNEQFF. CDR3 sequence (DNA): TGTGCCAGCTCACGCGGGGGCTCCTACAATGAGCAGTTCTTC.

The J gene is TRBJ1-5, the V gene TRBV6-8; TRBD1 aligns across 7 bases. The CDR3 covers 13 residues. Unmatched junction bases numbered 8, after V lost 8 bases and J lost 7 bases. Germline V gene lookup returns CDR1 MNHGY and CDR2 SAAAGT. The chain's CDR3 is CASHRGSGQPQHF. The CDR3 nucleotides are TGTGCCAGCCACAGGGGTAGTGGGCAGCCCCAGCATTTT.